Here is one T cell receptor beta chain with its context. Its antigen is unidentified. Germline CDR1 is MDHEN and CDR2 is SYDVKM. V lost 7 bases to trimming and J lost 9 bases, with 15 bases between them. The CDR3 runs 12 residues. This entry comes from a study of shared clonotypes between healthy human individuals. Whole-study findings and limits: Clonotype sharing among donors was expected to depend on sequencing depth.

Produced via immunoSEQ multiplex PCR; TCRdb's table is partial and in-frame only. Of some 650,000 clones listed, more than 95% are singletons. Each of the donors was a healthy adult who was HIV-negative and had not had a recent acute infection or vaccination. There were only Caucasian adults among the donors, and all lived in Nashville, Tennessee. Sequencing input: naive CD4+ T cells sorted from blood. As for subset: CD45RA+ positively selected. The genes are TRBV28 and TRBJ1-2; no firm D call. The receptor comes from a woman under 40 in good health. The chain's CDR3 is CASTVEGVRYTF. The CDR3 DNA sequence: TGTGCCAGCACCGTGGAAGGAGTGCGCTACACCTTC.